This TCR beta chain was identified in a study of cytomegalovirus exposure and HLA in healthy donors. In the study overall: As an earlier analysis found, 150 million to 200 million T cells yielded 117 million unique TCR beta sequences. For the approximately 400 genotyped donors, approximately 83% fell within the Caucasian-associated ancestry cluster. Study observations and caveats: Within an earlier analysis, most TCR beta V segments proved productive either about 87% or about 30% of the time. Researchers catalogued approximately 170 TCR beta chains as cytomegalovirus-associated.

PCR was performed using 60 Vbeta and 13 Jbeta primers. This table comes from immunoSEQ multiplex PCR, and its TCRdb copy is limited to in-frame clones, with some not included. The repertoire holds under 200,000 clones, 75% to 85% seen once, with approximately 2% in the top ten. Germline V CDR1 and CDR2: SGHDT, YYEEEE. V was pared by 1 base and J by 6 bases, with 14 bases between. The CDR3 runs 14 residues. Only a few counts were recorded for this clone. The antigen is not known. This receptor was obtained from a young woman in good health and CMV-seronegative. Sequencing was carried out using PBMCs. V usage is TRBV5-6 and J usage is TRBJ2-7; D not resolved. The CDR3 sequence is CASSLRSPPGEQYF. The CDR3 DNA reads TGTGCCAGCAGCTTGAGATCTCCTCCCGGCGAGCAGTACTTC.